Listed here are 13 T cell receptor beta chains from one sample, sequenced in a study of somatic mutations in cytotoxic T cells in rheumatoid arthritis. Repertoires were generated with immunoSEQ multiplex PCR, while TCRdb's copy carries only in-frame clones and drops some. The data hold about 20,000 clones, with around 81% observed a single time. What was sequenced was CD8+ T cells sorted from blood. These receptors originate from an adult with rheumatoid arthritis.

The chain has TRBV27 and TRBJ2-7; no clear D. This CDR3 is built from 14 residues. The germline V gene encodes CDR1 MNHEY and CDR2 SMNVEV (reference sequence). Trimming removed 6 bases at V and 0 bases at J, with 12 bases between. CDR3 protein: CASRSVSSSYEQYV. CDR3 sequence (DNA): TGTGCCAGCAGGTCTGTCTCAAGCTCCTACGAGCAGTACGTC.

The V and J genes are TRBV12-5 and TRBJ2-1; 9 positions match TRBD2. The CDR3 is made up of 15 amino acids. V trimming: 7 bases; J trimming: 5 bases; junction bases outside the gene matches: 9. Germline CDR1 LGHNT, CDR2 FRNRAP. The CDR3 here is CASEELTSGDNEQFF. The CDR3 DNA is TGTGCTAGTGAGGAATTGACTAGCGGAGACAATGAGCAGTTCTTC.

This clone has more than one count but fewer than ten. The V call is TRBV5-4, the J call TRBJ2-7; D is unresolved. This CDR3 is built from 14 residues. The germline V gene encodes CDR1 SGHNT and CDR2 YYREEE (reference sequence). The V end was cut by 0 bases, the J end by 7 bases, with 14 bases between. This CDR3 is CASSLGDASREQYF. CDR3 in DNA: TGTGCCAGCAGCTTGGGCGACGCCTCGAGGGAGCAGTACTTC.

The chain couples TRBV5-1 to TRBJ2-3; D is perhaps TRBD2 (7 bases). V was trimmed by 7 bases and J by 6 bases, leaving 21 bases between them. CDR1 SGHRS and CDR2 YFSETQ come from the germline V gene. There are 15 residues in the CDR3. The CDR3 reads CASSAGGPREDTQYF. The CDR3 region has the DNA TGCGCCAGCTCGGCCGGGGGGCCCAGGGAGGATACGCAGTATTTT.

This chain uses TRBV6-1 with TRBJ1-1; D uncertain. The V gene lost 4 bases and the J gene lost 2 bases, with 8 bases spanning the gap. There are 13 residues in the CDR3. The germline CDR1 and CDR2 sequences are MNHNS and SASEGT. In DNA form, the CDR3 reads TGTGCCAGCAGTGGGACCTTTAACACTGAAGCTTTCTTT. It is translated as CASSGTFNTEAFF.

The V gene is TRBV27, the J gene TRBJ2-2, with a tentative D call TRBD2 (6 bases). Per the germline V gene, CDR1 is MNHEY and CDR2 is SMNVEV (reference sequence). V gave up 0 bases and J gave up 6 bases, with 11 bases separating them. The CDR3 sequence is 15 residues long. The CDR3 DNA sequence: TGTGCCAGCAGTTTATCGCTAGGGAGGTCCGGGGAGCTGTTTTTT. It encodes CASSLSLGRSGELFF.

The CDR3 region is CASSEGPTSTGELFF. CDR3 coding DNA: TGTGCCAGCAGTGAGGGGCCAACGTCCACCGGGGAGCTGTTTTTT. The rearrangement joins TRBV7-3 to TRBJ2-2; the D call may be TRBD1 or TRBD2 (5 bases each). The CDR3 has 15 amino acids. Germline V gives CDR1 SGHTA, CDR2 FQGTGA. V lost 6 bases to trimming and J lost 4 bases, with 15 bases between them. Filled out from reference TRBV7-3 and TRBJ2-2, the complete variable domain reads GAGVSQTPSNKVTEKGKYVELRCDPISGHTALYWYRQSLGQGPEFLIYFQGTGAADDSGLPNDRFFAVRPEGSVSTLKIQRTERGDSAVYLCASSEGPTSTGELFFGEGSRLTVL.

This rearrangement joins TRBV4-2 to TRBJ2-5; D possibly matches TRBD1 or TRBD2 (5 bases each). The DNA matches TRBJ2-7 better at its end, which makes the J call doubtful. From germline, CDR1 is LGHNA and CDR2 YNFKEQ. The CDR3 has 14 amino acids. The CDR3 coding sequence is TGTGCCAGCAGCCCCCGGGACGCCACCTACGAGCAGTACTTC. It specifies CASSPRDATYEQYF.

The chain combines TRBV2 with TRBJ2-7, with D possibly TRBD1 on 6 matching bases. The ends were cut back, 6 bases at V and 3 bases at J, with 12 bases in the middle. The CDR3 totals 13 residues. Germline V gene sequence: CDR1 SNHLY, CDR2 FYNNEI. This CDR3 is CASSPTGRYEQYV. The CDR3 bases are TGTGCCAGCAGCCCCACAGGGCGCTACGAGCAGTACGTC.

J is TRBJ1-2 and V is TRBV15; perhaps TRBD1 as D (6 bases). The V end lost 0 bases, the J end lost 4 bases, and 15 bases lay between the germline ends. Germline lookup yields CDR1 LNHNV and CDR2 YYDKDF (reference sequence). This CDR3 contains 16 residues. CDR3 in DNA: TGTGCCACCAGCAGAGATCGAGGGGGTGACCCCTATGGCTACACCTTC. Translated: CATSRDRGGDPYGYTF.

The chain is built from TRBV5-5 and TRBJ1-3, with a weak D call TRBD1 (5 bases). Germline lookup yields CDR1 SGHKS and CDR2 YYEKEE (reference sequence). The CDR3 has 14 amino acids. V was pared by 4 bases and J by 4 bases, with 12 bases between. In DNA, the CDR3 is TGTGCCAGCAGCCCGTTTTACAGGGGAAACACCATATATTTT. As protein: CASSPFYRGNTIYF.

In this sample, this clone turned up a few times. V usage is TRBV2 and J usage is TRBJ1-5, with a tentative D call TRBD1 (6 bases). Trimming removed 1 base from V and 0 bases from J, with 10 bases in between. From germline, CDR1 is SNHLY and CDR2 FYNNEI. CDR3 size: 16 residues. This chain's CDR3 is CASSEDREYSNQPQHF. The CDR3 DNA reads as TGTGCCAGCAGTGAAGACAGGGAATATAGCAATCAGCCCCAGCATTTT.

The chain links TRBV6-1 to TRBJ1-2; 7 bases line up with TRBD1. Per germline, CDR1 MNHNS and CDR2 SASEGT. This CDR3 region has 16 residues. Unmatched junction bases numbered 7, after V lost 0 bases and J lost 3 bases. CDR3 amino acids: CASSEASGTADYGYTF. Written as DNA, the CDR3 is TGTGCCAGCAGTGAAGCTTCCGGGACAGCGGACTATGGCTACACCTTC.